The 17 T cell receptor beta chains presented below share a single source sample, sequenced in a study of blood T cell repertoires in COVID-19 (dated by TCRdb to 2019 to 2021). Library preparation was by the immunoSEQ multiplex PCR assay. Imported from immuneACCESS, the table was reduced by TCRdb to in-frame sequences with V and J called. These copies leave out some clones; in studies compared against another copy, an unresolved V gene accounts for under half, and the cause of the remainder is not known. The sample profile shows tens of thousands of clones; under 85% of them were found once. The ten largest clones take up around 7.4% of the sample. Sequenced input: peripheral blood. Receptors were obtained from a man in his 60s with active COVID-19.

This clone was counted only a few times. This chain links TRBV5-4 with TRBJ2-3, with 12 bases aligning to TRBD2. The CDR3 loop spans 17 amino acids. Germline V gives CDR1 SGHNT, CDR2 YYREEE (reference sequence). Trimming took 0 bases from V and 6 from J; bases not matched to a gene: 8. The CDR3 loop is CASSLGSSGGVLDTQYF. The CDR3 DNA reads as TGTGCCAGCAGCTTGGGGTCTAGCGGGGGGGTACTGGATACGCAGTATTTT.

The J gene is TRBJ2-1, the V gene TRBV2; D not certain. From germline, CDR1 is SNHLY and CDR2 FYNNEI. The CDR3 is 14 amino acids. V was pared by 3 bases and J by 0 bases, with 6 bases between. The CDR3 nucleotides are TGTGCCAGCAGTGACTTCCTCTCCTACAATGAGCAGTTCTTC. Its translation: CASSDFLSYNEQFF.

The chain carries TRBV7-9 and TRBJ2-1, with D possibly TRBD2 on 6 matching bases. This CDR3 spans 14 amino acids. The V and J ends lost 5 bases and 5 bases respectively, with 13 bases between them. The germline V gene encodes CDR1 SEHNR and CDR2 FQNEAQ (reference sequence). The CDR3 spells CASSQGAGHNEQFF. As DNA, the CDR3 is TGTGCCAGCAGCCAGGGAGCGGGCCACAATGAGCAGTTCTTC.

The V call is TRBV18, the J call TRBJ2-1; perhaps TRBD1 as D (6 bases). Germline values: CDR1 KGHSH, CDR2 LQKENI. The CDR3 extends over 14 amino acids. Trimming stripped 4 bases from V and 3 bases from J, with 10 bases between. The CDR3 reads CASSQGDGYNEQFF. In DNA, the CDR3 is TGTGCCAGCTCACAGGGGGATGGCTACAATGAGCAGTTCTTC.

The chain uses TRBV21-1 and TRBJ2-2; no DNA check was done on the table's D call, TRBD2. TRBV21-1 is recorded as a pseudogene. The CDR3 loop spans 16 amino acids. CDR3 nucleotides: TGTGCCAGCAGTTTAGGACTAGCGGCGAACACCGGGGAGCTGTTTTTT. Encoded protein: CASSLGLAANTGELFF.

The chain combines TRBV11-2 with TRBJ2-1, with unresolved D. The CDR3 extends over 10 amino acids. Germline V gene lookup returns CDR1 SGHAT and CDR2 FQNNGV. Trimming stripped 2 bases from V and 10 bases from J, with 3 bases between. This chain's CDR3 is CASSLSEQFF. DNA for the CDR3: TGTGCCAGCAGCTTAAGCGAGCAGTTCTTC.

The rearrangement links TRBV5-1 to TRBJ1-4; 12 bases align to TRBD1. The CDR3 has 16 amino acids. The junction had 11 bases not matched to a gene; V was cut back by 7 bases and J by 7 bases. Germline V CDR1 and CDR2: SGHRS, YFSETQ. The CDR3 loop reads CASQKGQGARGEKLFF. CDR3 bases: TGCGCCAGCCAAAAGGGACAGGGGGCGCGCGGTGAAAAACTGTTTTTT.

This chain uses TRBV7-9 with TRBJ1-5; D remains unclear. V was clipped by 5 bases and J by 5 bases, with 7 bases between them. Per germline, CDR1 SEHNR and CDR2 FQNEAQ (reference sequence). This CDR3 is 12 amino acids long. The CDR3: CASSPEHQPQHF. Written as DNA, the CDR3 is TGTGCCAGCAGCCCCGAGCATCAGCCCCAGCATTTT.

The chain combines TRBV6-2 or TRBV6-3 with TRBJ2-7; a weak D match, TRBD1 (5 bases). Trimming took 2 bases from V and 2 from J, leaving 13 bases between them. The CDR3 has 15 residues. Germline V lookup: CDR1 MNHEY, CDR2 SVGEGT. CDR3 nucleotide sequence: TGTGCCAGCAGTTACCGGCCAGGGTGGACCTACGAGCAGTACTTC. This codes for CASSYRPGWTYEQYF.

This chain joins TRBV2 and TRBJ1-6; D possibly corresponds to TRBD1 (5 bases). This CDR3 has 12 amino acids. V was cut by 5 bases and J by 9 bases, with 8 bases left in between. Germline CDR1 SNHLY, CDR2 FYNNEI. The CDR3 DNA is TGTGCCAGCAGTCCAGGGTTTTCACCCCTCCACTTT. Translation: CASSPGFSPLHF.

The gene calls are TRBV7-9 and TRBJ2-2; D might be TRBD2 (5 bases). From germline, CDR1 is SEHNR and CDR2 FQNEAQ (reference sequence). V dropped 4 bases and J dropped 6 bases, with 9 bases sitting between them. CDR3 length: 13 amino acids. The CDR3 nucleotides are TGTGCCAGCAGCTCGGGGTTCTCCGGGGAGCTGTTTTTT. Its translation is CASSSGFSGELFF.

V is TRBV6-6 and J is TRBJ1-4; 8 bases fit TRBD1. Germline V gives CDR1 MNHNY, CDR2 SVGAGI (reference sequence). This CDR3 is 13 amino acids long. Trimming removed 7 bases from V and 7 bases from J; junction bases left unmatched: 5. The DNA for the CDR3 is TGTGCCAGCAAGACAGGGGACGGTGAAAAACTGTTTTTT. It translates to CASKTGDGEKLFF.

This chain joins TRBV4-1 and TRBJ2-1, with TRBD2 matching 13 bases. CDR3 length equals 15 residues. Losses at the gene ends were 5 bases for V and 8 bases for J; bases not matched to a gene: 6. Germline CDR1 MGHRA, CDR2 YSYEKL. The CDR3 is CASSATSGGAYEQFF. CDR3 sequence (DNA): TGCGCCAGCAGCGCTACTAGCGGGGGGGCCTATGAGCAGTTCTTC.

The gene calls are TRBV2 and TRBJ2-7; 9 bases line up with TRBD1. CDR3 length: 14 residues. Germline-derived CDR1 and CDR2 are SNHLY and FYNNEI. After removal of 5 bases from V and 2 bases from J, the junction contained 4 bases not matched to a gene. The CDR3 DNA sequence: TGTGCCAGCAGTTCCGACAGGGGGACCTACGAGCAGTACTTC. Translated, it gives CASSSDRGTYEQYF.

The table lists this clone with a few counts. The chain employs TRBV7-9 and TRBJ2-5, with 8 bases identical to TRBD2. Per the germline V gene, CDR1 is SEHNR and CDR2 is FQNEAQ (reference sequence). The CDR3 contains 17 residues. Germline trimming cut 3 bases from V and 3 bases from J; bases unmatched to any gene: 12. In DNA, the CDR3 is TGTGCCAGCAGCTTTAACCGGGGGGGCGAGGGCAAAGAGACCCAGTACTTC. This gives the protein CASSFNRGGEGKETQYF.

The chain joins TRBV24-1 to TRBJ2-7; 7 positions match TRBD1. The J segment lost 5 bases and the V segment lost 5 bases, leaving 8 bases of the junction unmatched. Germline CDR1 KGHDR, CDR2 SFDVKD. The CDR3 extends over 14 amino acids. The CDR3: CATSGTTGNHEQYF. The CDR3 DNA reads as TGTGCCACCAGTGGGACGACAGGGAACCACGAGCAGTACTTC.

The sample holds one count of this clone. The chain has TRBV24-1 and TRBJ2-2, with 12 bases matching TRBD1. Germline CDR1 KGHDR, CDR2 SFDVKD. This CDR3 is built from 16 residues. V gave up 9 bases and J gave up 6 bases; unmatched junction bases: 10. CDR3 bases: TGTGCCACCGGGGACAGGGGGCCCCGTGGTGCCGGGGAGCTGTTTTTT. Residues: CATGDRGPRGAGELFF.